This T cell receptor (beta chain) emerged from a study of blood T cell repertoires in COVID-19 (dated by TCRdb to about 2020). Background for the entire study: Samples from collaborators originated in the United States, Italy and Spain and spanned both the acute and convalescent phases of COVID-19. The samples were drawn from two sources: the first 160 participants of the ongoing ImmuneRACE study, and 1,200 or so subjects contributed by 6 global collaborators. The material from the prospective study consisted of cDNA or gDNA derived from T cells, B-cell-depleted T cells, or PBMCs. HLA class I and class II types, where available, came from metadata supplied by the sample provider rather than from assay-based typing. Sample metadata almost always included a de-identified subject ID, COVID-19 status, age in years and sex. The repertoires were released in a freely available public database meant as a resource for research on the immune response to SARS-CoV-2. The dataset comprised deeply sampled blood TCRbeta repertoires from subjects exposed to, actively infected with, or recovered from COVID-19.

Trimming removed 8 bases from V and 5 bases from J; the gene matches leave 5 bases unexplained. The germline V gene provides CDR1 MDHEN and CDR2 SYDVKM. CDR3 length: 13 amino acids, cysteine to phenylalanine. The CDR3 DNA has 39 bases and is translated from base 1. Collaborating institutions collected whole blood in K2EDTA tubes following their own protocols. For TCRbeta analysis, collaborator samples were shipped as frozen whole blood, as isolated PBMCs, or as DNA extracted from either sample type. Concerning this clone: Its antigen remains undetermined. One base away there is no much larger clone; base qualities are not given.

Study-wide findings and limitations: The quantity of clinical and demographic metadata differed by source and by participant and was supplied without curation.

The immunoSEQ Assay, a bias-controlled multiplex PCR, was used to amplify TCRbeta CDR3 regions from genomic DNA. The study's own analysis went as follows. Nucleated cell counts per sample were estimated from amplification of reference gene primers within the assay. To quantify the absolute abundance of each unique TCRbeta CDR3 rearrangement, sequence reads were collapsed and filtered. Productive Simpson clonality was computed per sample as the square root of Simpson's diversity index over productive rearrangements. Sourced from immuneACCESS, this table was stored by TCRdb with only in-frame sequences that have V and J called. A share of the clones is absent; for the studies checked, an unresolved V gene accounts for under half, and the remainder has no known explanation. V and J calls plus clone size are reproduced from that table; the DNA served to infer D and trimming. The sample contains approximately 140,000 clones, about 89% of them found a single time. Less than 20% of the sample belongs to the ten largest clones.

Sequenced material: peripheral blood. The sequence derives from a man aged 50-60 years with active or convalescent COVID-19. The chain is made from TRBV28 and TRBJ2-2, with 7 bases matching TRBD2. For the CDR3, the sequence is CASGGGQTGELFF. The DNA is as follows: TGTGCCAGCGGCGGGGGTCAAACCGGGGAGCTGTTTTTT. The CDR3 plus the reference TRBV28 and TRBJ2-2 genes for the other parts give the full variable domain: DVKVTQSSRYLVKRTGEKVFLECVQDMDHENMFWYRQDPGLGLRLIYFSYDVKMKEKGDIPEGYSVSREKKERFSLILESASTNQTSMYLCASGGGQTGELFFGEGSRLTVL.